This TCR beta chain was identified during a study of PD-1 blockade in classical Hodgkin lymphoma. Brentuximab vedotin exposure varied, and every patient relapsed after autologous stem cell transplantation. Regarding the study as a whole: Significantly greater TCR diversity emerged by C4D1 in CD4+ cells but not CD8+ cells.

This CDR3 is 16 amino acids long. Germline V gives CDR1 ENHRY, CDR2 SYGVKD. The germline V and J ends were trimmed by 3 bases and 0 bases, with 13 bases remaining between them. Profiling relied on immunoSEQ multiplex PCR, and the TCRdb table lists in-frame clones only, not all of them. The profile covers approximately 160,000 clones, with approximately 80% appearing a single time and roughly a tenth taken by the ten largest. Concerning this clone itself: As yet, its antigen is unknown.

The sample consisted of peripheral blood mononuclear cells (PBMCs), taken before the second cycle of nivolumab. This clonotype originated in a human donor with classical Hodgkin lymphoma. This sequence joins TRBV10-3 and TRBJ2-3, with a possible D match to TRBD1 (6 bases). The CDR3, as DNA: TGTGCCATCAGTGAAAGGGGGTCCTATAGCACAGATACGCAGTATTTT. Its translation: CAISERGSYSTDTQYF.